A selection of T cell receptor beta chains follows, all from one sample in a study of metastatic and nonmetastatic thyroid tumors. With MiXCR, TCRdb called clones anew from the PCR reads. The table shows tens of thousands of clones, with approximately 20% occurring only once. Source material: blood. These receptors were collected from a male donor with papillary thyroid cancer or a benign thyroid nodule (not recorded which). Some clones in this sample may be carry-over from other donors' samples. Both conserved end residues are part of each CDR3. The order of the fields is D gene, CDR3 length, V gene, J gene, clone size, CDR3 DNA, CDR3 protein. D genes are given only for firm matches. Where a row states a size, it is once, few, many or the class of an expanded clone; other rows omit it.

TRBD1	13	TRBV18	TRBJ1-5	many	TGTGCCAGCTCACTAGACAGGGATCAGCCCCAGCATTTT	CASSLDRDQPQHF
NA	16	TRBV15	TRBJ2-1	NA	TGTGCCACCAGCACCGGGACTTCAGAGGCCTACAATGAGCAGTTCTTC	CATSTGTSEAYNEQFF
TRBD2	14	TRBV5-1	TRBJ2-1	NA	TGCGCCAGCAGCTTCTCCCCGCTAGCGGGGGAGCAGCTCTTC	CASSFSPLAGEQLF
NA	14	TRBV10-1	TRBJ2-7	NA	TGCGCCAGCAGTAAGGTGGCAGGGTCGGGCGAGCAGTACTTC	CASSKVAGSGEQYF
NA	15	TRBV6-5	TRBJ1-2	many	TGTGCCAGCAGTTACTCGTCTCGGGCCTGGCGGGGCTACACCTTC	CASSYSSRAWRGYTF
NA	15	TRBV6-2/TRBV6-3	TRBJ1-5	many	TGTGCCAGCAGTACTCTGACAACCCCCAATCAGCCCCAGCATTTT	CASSTLTTPNQPQHF
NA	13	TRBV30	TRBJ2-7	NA	TGTGCCTGGAGTAGGGGACCCCTGCGGGAGCAGTACTTC	CAWSRGPLREQYF
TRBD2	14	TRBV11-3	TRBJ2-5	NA	TGTGCCAGCAGCGAACCGGGACTAGCGGAGACCCAGTACTTC	CASSEPGLAETQYF
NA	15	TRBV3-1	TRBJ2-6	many	TGTGCCAGCAGCCAAGTCAGGGTTGGGGCCAACGTCCTGACTTTC	CASSQVRVGANVLTF
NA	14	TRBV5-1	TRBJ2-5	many	TGCGCCAGCAGCTTGGTGGTACCTCAAGAGACCCAGTACTTC	CASSLVVPQETQYF
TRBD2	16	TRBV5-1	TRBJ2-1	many	TGCGCCAGCAGCTTGGGGCTAGCGGGAGGATCGGATGAGCAGTTCTTC	CASSLGLAGGSDEQFF
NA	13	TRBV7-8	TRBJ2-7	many	TGTGCCAGCAGCTTAGACATGTCCTACGAGCAGTACTTC	CASSLDMSYEQYF
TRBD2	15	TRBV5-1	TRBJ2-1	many	TGCGCCAGCAGCTCCCTAGCGGGGGGGGGCAATGAGCAGTTCTTC	CASSSLAGGGNEQFF
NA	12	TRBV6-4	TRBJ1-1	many	TGTGCCAGCAGTGATAAGGTGGGGGCCGCTTTCTTT	CASSDKVGAAFF
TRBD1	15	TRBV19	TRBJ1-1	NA	TGTGCCAGTAATCTAAGTACAGGGGGAGGGACTGAAGCTTTCTTT	CASNLSTGGGTEAFF
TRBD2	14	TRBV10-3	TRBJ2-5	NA	TGTGCCATCAGCGATCGAACTAGCGGTGAGACCCAGTACTTC	CAISDRTSGETQYF
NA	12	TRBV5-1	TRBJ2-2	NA	TGCGCCAGCAGCGTTGCCTCCGTGGAGCTGTTTTTT	CASSVASVELFF
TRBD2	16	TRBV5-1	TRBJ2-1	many	TGCGCCAGCAGCTTGGCGGGCGGGACTAATCGGGGGGAGCAGTTCTTC	CASSLAGGTNRGEQFF
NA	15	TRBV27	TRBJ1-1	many	TGTGCCAGCAGTTTATTGGGCCAGGGCAGAACTGAAGCTTTCTTT	CASSLLGQGRTEAFF
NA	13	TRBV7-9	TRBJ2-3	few	TGTGCCAGCAGCCACGATTCGGTAAATACGCAGTATTTT	CASSHDSVNTQYF
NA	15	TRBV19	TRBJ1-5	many	TGTGCCAGTAGTATTACCCAGGGACCCTATCAGCCCCAGCATTTT	CASSITQGPYQPQHF
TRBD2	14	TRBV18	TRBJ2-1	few	TGTGCCAGCTCACACCGAGCGGGAGACAATGAGCAGTTCTTC	CASSHRAGDNEQFF